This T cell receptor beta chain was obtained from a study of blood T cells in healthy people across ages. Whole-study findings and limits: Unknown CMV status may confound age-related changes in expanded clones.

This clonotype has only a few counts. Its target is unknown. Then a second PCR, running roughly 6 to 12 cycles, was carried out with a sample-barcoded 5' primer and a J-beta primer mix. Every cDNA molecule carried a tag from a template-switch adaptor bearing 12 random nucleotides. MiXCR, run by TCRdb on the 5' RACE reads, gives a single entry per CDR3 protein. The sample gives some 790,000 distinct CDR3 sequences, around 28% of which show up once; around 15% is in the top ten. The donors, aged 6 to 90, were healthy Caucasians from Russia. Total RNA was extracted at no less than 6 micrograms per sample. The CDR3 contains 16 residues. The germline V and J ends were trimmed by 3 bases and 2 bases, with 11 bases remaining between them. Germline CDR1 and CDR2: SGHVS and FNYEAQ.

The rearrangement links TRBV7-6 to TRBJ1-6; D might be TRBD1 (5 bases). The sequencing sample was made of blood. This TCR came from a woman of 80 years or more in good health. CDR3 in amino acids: CASSFLQETYNSPLHF. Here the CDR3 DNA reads TGTGCCAGCAGCTTCCTACAGGAAACCTATAATTCACCCCTCCACTTT.